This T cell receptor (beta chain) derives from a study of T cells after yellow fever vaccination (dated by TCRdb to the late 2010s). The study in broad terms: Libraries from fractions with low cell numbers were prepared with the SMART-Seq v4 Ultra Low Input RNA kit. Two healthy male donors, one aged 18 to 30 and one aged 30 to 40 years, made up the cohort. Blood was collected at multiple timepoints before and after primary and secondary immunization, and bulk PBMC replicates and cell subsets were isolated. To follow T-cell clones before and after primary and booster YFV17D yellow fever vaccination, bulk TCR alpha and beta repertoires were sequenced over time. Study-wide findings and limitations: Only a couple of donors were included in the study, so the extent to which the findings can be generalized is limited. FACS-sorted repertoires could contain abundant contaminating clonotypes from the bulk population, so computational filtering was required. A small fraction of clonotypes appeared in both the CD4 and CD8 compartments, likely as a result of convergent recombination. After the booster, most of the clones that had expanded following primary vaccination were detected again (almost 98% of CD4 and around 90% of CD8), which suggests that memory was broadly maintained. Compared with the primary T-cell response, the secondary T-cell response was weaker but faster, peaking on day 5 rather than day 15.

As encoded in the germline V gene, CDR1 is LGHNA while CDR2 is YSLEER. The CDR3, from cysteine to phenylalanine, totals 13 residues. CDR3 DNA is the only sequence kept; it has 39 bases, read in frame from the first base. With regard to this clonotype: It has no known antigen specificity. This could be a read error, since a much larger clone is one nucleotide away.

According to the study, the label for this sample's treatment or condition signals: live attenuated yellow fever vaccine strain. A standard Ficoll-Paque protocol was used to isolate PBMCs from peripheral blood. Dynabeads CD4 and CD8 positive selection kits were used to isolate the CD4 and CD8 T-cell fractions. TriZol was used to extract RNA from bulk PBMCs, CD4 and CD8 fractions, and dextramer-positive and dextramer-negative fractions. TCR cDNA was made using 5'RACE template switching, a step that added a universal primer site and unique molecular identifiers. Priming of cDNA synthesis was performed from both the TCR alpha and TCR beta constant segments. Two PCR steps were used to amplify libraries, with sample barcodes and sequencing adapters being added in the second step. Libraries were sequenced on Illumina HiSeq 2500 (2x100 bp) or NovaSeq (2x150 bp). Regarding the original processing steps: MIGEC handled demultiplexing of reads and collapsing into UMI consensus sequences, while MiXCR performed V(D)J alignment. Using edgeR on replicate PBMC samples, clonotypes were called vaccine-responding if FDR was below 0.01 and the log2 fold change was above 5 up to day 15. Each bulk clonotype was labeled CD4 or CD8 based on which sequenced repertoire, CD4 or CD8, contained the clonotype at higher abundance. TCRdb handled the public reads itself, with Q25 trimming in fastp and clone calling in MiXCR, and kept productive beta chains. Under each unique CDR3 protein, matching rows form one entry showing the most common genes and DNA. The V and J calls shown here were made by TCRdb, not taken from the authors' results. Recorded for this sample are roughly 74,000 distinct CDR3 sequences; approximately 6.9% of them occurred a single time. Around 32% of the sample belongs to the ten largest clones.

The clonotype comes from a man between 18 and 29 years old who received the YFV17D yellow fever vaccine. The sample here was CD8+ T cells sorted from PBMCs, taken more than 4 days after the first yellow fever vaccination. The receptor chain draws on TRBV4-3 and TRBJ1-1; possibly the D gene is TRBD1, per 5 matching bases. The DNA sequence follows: TGCGCCAGCGGCCATGACAGGAACACTGAAGCTTTCTTT. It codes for CASGHDRNTEAFF.